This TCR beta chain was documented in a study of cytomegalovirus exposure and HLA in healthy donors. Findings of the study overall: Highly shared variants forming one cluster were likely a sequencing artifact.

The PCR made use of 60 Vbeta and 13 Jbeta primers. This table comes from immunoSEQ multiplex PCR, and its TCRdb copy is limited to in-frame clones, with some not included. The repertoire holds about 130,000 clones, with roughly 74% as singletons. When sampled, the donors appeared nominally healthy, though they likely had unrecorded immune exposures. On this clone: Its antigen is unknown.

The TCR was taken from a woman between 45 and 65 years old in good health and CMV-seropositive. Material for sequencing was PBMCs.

Written as DNA, the CDR3 is TGTGCCAGCACCATAAGTTTCGGTCAGCCCCAGCATTTT. It encodes CASTISFGQPQHF. The chain is built from TRBV2 and TRBJ1-5, with D unclear. The V gene lost 7 bases and the J gene lost 6 bases, with 13 bases spanning the gap. Germline V gene sequence: CDR1 SNHLY, CDR2 FYNNEI. The CDR3 has 13 amino acids.